These 7 T cell receptor beta chains were sequenced from one sample in a study of shared clonotypes between healthy human individuals. Sequenced by immunoSEQ multiplex PCR; TCRdb stores in-frame clones only, minus some. The sample carries about 470,000 clones, around 79% recorded once. Input material: PBMCs. Receptor source: a woman aged 40 to 49 in good health. Some clones in this sample may be carry-over from other donors' samples.

V and J are TRBV19 and TRBJ1-1; D remains unclear. The germline V gene has CDR1 LNHDA and CDR2 SQIVND (reference sequence). V gave up 5 bases and J gave up 1 base, with 14 bases separating them. This CDR3 comprises 15 residues. As DNA, the CDR3 is TGTGCCAGTAGTCTAACCCGACGGGGGAACACTGAAGCTTTCTTT. Translated, it gives CASSLTRRGNTEAFF.

This rearrangement joins TRBV10-3 to TRBJ2-7; 11 bases fit TRBD2. Looked up from germline, CDR1 is ENHRY and CDR2 is SYGVKD. Trimming took 1 base from V and 5 from J; bases not matched to a gene: 16. CDR3 length equals 19 residues. CDR3 sequence: CAISEWRASGRKTGNEQYF. CDR3 DNA sequence: TGTGCCATCAGTGAGTGGAGGGCTAGCGGGAGGAAGACGGGTAACGAGCAGTACTTC.

V usage is TRBV7-2 and J usage is TRBJ2-5; D gene ambiguous. TRBJ2-7 matches the DNA end more closely, so the J call is doubtful. The CDR3 contains 12 residues. CDR1 SGHTA and CDR2 FQGNSA come from the germline V gene. Here the CDR3 reads CASSLRPYEQYF. The DNA for the CDR3 is TGTGCCAGCAGCTTAAGGCCCTACGAGCAGTACTTC.

The rearrangement links TRBV13 to TRBJ2-7, with D perhaps TRBD2 (6 bases). Germline-derived CDR1 and CDR2 are PRHDT and FYEKMQ (reference sequence). The CDR3 sequence is 15 residues long. Trimming removed 4 bases from V and 0 bases from J, with 13 bases in between. The CDR3: CASSWRGRSSYEQYF. The CDR3 bases are TGTGCCAGCAGCTGGCGGGGACGGAGCTCCTACGAGCAGTACTTC.

The V gene is TRBV9, the J gene TRBJ1-2, with D perhaps TRBD1 (6 bases). V was trimmed by 3 bases and J by 7 bases, leaving 19 bases between them. Looked up from germline, CDR1 is SGDLS and CDR2 is YYNGEE. The CDR3 length is 15 residues. The CDR3 DNA sequence: TGTGCCAGCAGCGCCCATAGGGGGGTTGCTCTTGGCTACACCTTC. This codes for CASSAHRGVALGYTF.

This clone was seen once. This rearrangement joins TRBV28 to TRBJ2-1; possible D gene TRBD2, 6 bases. This CDR3 has 14 amino acids. Germline V CDR1 and CDR2: MDHEN, SYDVKM. V gave up 2 bases and J gave up 9 bases, with 14 bases separating them. The CDR3 loop is CASSLIQAEGEQFF. CDR3 coding DNA: TGTGCCAGCAGTTTAATCCAGGCGGAGGGTGAGCAGTTCTTC. The complete variable domain, with remaining parts taken from reference TRBV28 and TRBJ2-1, reads DVKVTQSSRYLVKRTGEKVFLECVQDMDHENMFWYRQDPGLGLRLIYFSYDVKMKEKGDIPEGYSVSREKKERFSLILESASTNQTSMYLCASSLIQAEGEQFFGPGTRLTVL.

J is TRBJ1-1 and V is TRBV11-3; D possibly corresponds to TRBD1 (5 bases). The CDR3 has 12 amino acids. Trimming pared 1 base from V and 12 bases from J, leaving 12 bases between. The germline V gene has CDR1 SGHNT and CDR2 YENEEA. The CDR3 spells CASSLGRGRSFF. In DNA form, the CDR3 reads TGTGCCAGCAGCTTAGGGAGGGGCCGGTCTTTCTTT.